This is a list of T cell receptor beta chains from one sample in a study of cytomegalovirus exposure and HLA in healthy donors. Assay used: immunoSEQ multiplex PCR; TCRdb lists only in-frame clones, some missing. The repertoire includes 93,000 or so clones, 66% of them detected once, and around 3.5% sits in the top ten. The sample taken for sequencing was PBMCs. These receptors were obtained from a woman aged 50 to 65 in good health and CMV-seronegative. Each CDR3 is given with its conserved first and last residue. The order of the fields is clone size, D gene, J gene, CDR3 length, V gene, CDR3 DNA, CDR3 protein. The D gene is left open where the match is weak. Some rows mark clone size as missing; the rest say once, few, many or name a class of expanded clone.

NA	TRBD1	TRBJ1-6	13	TRBV30	TGTGCCTGGGAACAGGGGTATGATTCACCCCTCCACTTT	CAWEQGYDSPLHF
NA	TRBD2	TRBJ2-7	13	TRBV29-1	TGCAGCGTTGATTCGACTAGCGGGGACGAGCAGTACTTC	CSVDSTSGDEQYF
NA	TRBD2	TRBJ2-3	15	TRBV6-1	TGTGCCAGCAGGGAGAGCGGGGGGGGCACAGATACGCAGTATTTT	CASRESGGGTDTQYF
NA	TRBD1	TRBJ1-2	13	TRBV6-1	TGTGCCAGCAGTGCGACAGGGTTCTCTGGCTACACCTTC	CASSATGFSGYTF
NA	NA	TRBJ1-2	15	TRBV9	TGTGCCAGCAGCGTCTCCGACAGCCTGAACTATGGCTACACCTTC	CASSVSDSLNYGYTF
NA	NA	TRBJ1-5	16	TRBV27	TGTGCCAGCAGCAAAGAACGGGGGGTTCCCGCAGCGACCCAGCATTTT	CASSKERGVPAATQHF
NA	NA	TRBJ2-3	14	TRBV5-1	TGCGCCAGCAGCTTGGGTAGCCTCACAGATACGCAGTATTTT	CASSLGSLTDTQYF
NA	NA	TRBJ2-3	15	TRBV14	TGTGCCAGCAGCCCCGCAGGGCAAAGCACAGATACGCAGTATTTT	CASSPAGQSTDTQYF
few	TRBD1	TRBJ1-1	12	TRBV2	TGTGCCAGCAGTATCAGGGGGACTGAAGCTTTCTTT	CASSIRGTEAFF
NA	TRBD1	TRBJ2-7	15	TRBV14	TGTGCCAGCAGCCGCCCGGGACAGGGCCCCTACGAGCAGTACTTC	CASSRPGQGPYEQYF
NA	TRBD1	TRBJ2-3	17	TRBV28	TGTGCCAGCAGTTCTAACACAGGGGGCCCACTCACAGATACGCAGTATTTT	CASSSNTGGPLTDTQYF
NA	NA	TRBJ2-1	15	TRBV6-1	TGTGCCAGCAGTGAAGTCGCTCCCTTCGGCAATGAGCAGTTCTTC	CASSEVAPFGNEQFF
once	NA	TRBJ2-5	13	TRBV6-1	TGTGCCAGCAGTGAGCGGACAGTCCAGACCCAGTACTTC	CASSERTVQTQYF
NA	NA	TRBJ1-4	13	TRBV29-1	TGCAGCGCCCAACGGTCCGATAATGAAAAACTGTTTTTT	CSAQRSDNEKLFF
NA	NA	TRBJ1-2	14	TRBV5-6	TGTGCCAGCAGCTTGAGGGAGGGGGGCTATGGCTACACCTTC	CASSLREGGYGYTF
NA	NA	TRBJ2-5	11	TRBV5-6	TGTGCCAGCAGCTTGTCGGAGACCCAGTACTTC	CASSLSETQYF
NA	TRBD2	TRBJ2-3	16	TRBV9	TGTGCCAGCAGCGTAGCTAGCGGGATTAACACAGATACGCAGTATTTT	CASSVASGINTDTQYF
NA	NA	TRBJ2-7	13	TRBV19	TGTGCCAGTAGTACTACAGGTACCTACGAGCAGTACTTC	CASSTTGTYEQYF
NA	NA	TRBJ2-2	17	TRBV7-9	TGTGCCAGCAGCTTAGCTCCGGGTATTGCGAACACCGGGGAGCTGTTTTTT	CASSLAPGIANTGELFF
NA	NA	TRBJ2-5	15	TRBV18	TGTGCCAGCTCGCCCCGCGCAGGGGGGCAGGAGACCCAGTACTTC	CASSPRAGGQETQYF
NA	TRBD2	TRBJ2-1	15	TRBV5-1	TGCGCCAGCAGCTTGGTCAGGACTAGTTACAATGAGCAGTTCTTC	CASSLVRTSYNEQFF
NA	TRBD2	TRBJ2-2	19	TRBV4-1	TGCGCCAGCAGCCTGCGACTAGCGGGGGGTCCGACGAACACCGGGGAGCTGTTTTTT	CASSLRLAGGPTNTGELFF
NA	TRBD1	TRBJ2-7	14	TRBV19	TGTGCCAGTAGTTACGGACAGGGGAGATACGAGCAGTACTTC	CASSYGQGRYEQYF
NA	NA	TRBJ1-5	14	TRBV19	TGTGCCAGTACCGAGACAGGTCTCAGGCTGCCCCAGCATTTT	CASTETGLRLPQHF
NA	TRBD1	TRBJ2-7	14	TRBV29-1	TGCAGCGTTGAAGAGGGACAGGGATCCTACGAGCAGTACTTC	CSVEEGQGSYEQYF
few	NA	TRBJ1-6	13	TRBV15	TGTGCCACCAGGGAGGGCCTTAATTCACCCCTCCACTTT	CATREGLNSPLHF